This T cell receptor (beta chain) was found in a study of shared clonotypes between healthy human individuals. Genomic DNA of unsorted samples came from approximately 100 million PBMCs. Trimming took off 6 bases at V and 0 bases at J, with 11 bases between the two ends. The CDR3 length is 14 residues. The V gene's germline CDR1 is MDHEN and CDR2 SYDVKM. Execution of the assay was at deep level. The material for each subset, its genomic DNA, was split evenly across several immunoSEQ plates. Libraries were prepared by immunoSEQ multiplex PCR; TCRdb keeps only in-frame clonotypes and omits some of them. The table shows about 510,000 clones, with 75% to 80% occurring only once.

Specimen: PBMCs. The receptor was derived from a woman in her 40s in good health. Some clones in this sample may be carry-over from other donors' samples. V usage is TRBV28 and J usage is TRBJ1-1; D unclear. The CDR3 region has the DNA TGTGCCAGCAGCCAAGGGCGGATGAACACTGAAGCTTTCTTT. Translated: CASSQGRMNTEAFF.